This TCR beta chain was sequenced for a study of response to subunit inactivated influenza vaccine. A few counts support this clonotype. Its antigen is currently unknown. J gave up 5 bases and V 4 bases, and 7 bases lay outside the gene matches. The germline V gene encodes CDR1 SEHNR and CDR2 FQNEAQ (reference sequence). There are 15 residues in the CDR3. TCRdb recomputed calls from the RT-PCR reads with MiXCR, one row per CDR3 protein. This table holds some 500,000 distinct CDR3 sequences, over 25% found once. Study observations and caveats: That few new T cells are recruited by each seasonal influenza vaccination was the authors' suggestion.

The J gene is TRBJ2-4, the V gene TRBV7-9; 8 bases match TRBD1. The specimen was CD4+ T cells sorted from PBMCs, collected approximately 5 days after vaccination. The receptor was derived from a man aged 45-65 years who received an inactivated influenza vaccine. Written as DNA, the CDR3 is TGTGCCAGCAGCTCTGGACAGGGTTACCAAAACATTCAGTACTTC. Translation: CASSSGQGYQNIQYF.